The sequence of this T cell receptor (beta chain) was determined in a study of blood T cells in healthy people across ages. For the second PCR, which ran for roughly 7 to 11 cycles, a sample-barcoded 5' primer and a J-beta primer mix were used. MiXCR, applied by TCRdb to the 5' RACE reads, yields one record per CDR3 protein. Among around 800,000 distinct CDR3 sequences listed, about 62% were seen once. The germline V gene encodes CDR1 KGHSH and CDR2 LQKENI. The J segment lost 2 bases and the V segment lost 2 bases, leaving 0 bases of the junction unmatched. The CDR3 consists of 17 residues. V and J are TRBV18 and TRBJ2-6; 13 nucleotides agree with TRBD2. Sequencing was carried out using blood. This TCR was recovered from a man aged 25-40 years in good health. CDR3 sequence: CASSPGLAGAGANVLTF. In DNA form, the CDR3 reads TGTGCCAGCTCACCAGGACTAGCGGGGGCTGGGGCCAACGTCCTGACTTTC.